This T cell receptor beta chain was observed in a study of blood T cell repertoires in COVID-19. Study-level background: Specimens from acute and convalescent COVID-19 originated in the United States, Italy and Spain. PBMCs, B-cell-depleted T cells, or T cells were the source of the cDNA or gDNA that made up the material.

The CDR3 length is 12 residues. Trimming stripped 3 bases from V and 8 bases from J, with 11 bases between. Germline-derived CDR1 and CDR2 are LGHDT and YNNKEL (reference sequence). Study processing details: Amplification of reference gene primers provided the estimated nucleated cell counts. Method: immunoSEQ multiplex PCR; TCRdb's copy keeps in-frame clones and lacks some. Clone size and the V and J calls come from that table; the DNA yielded D and trimming. Of about 75,000 clones listed, approximately 88% are singletons. Sequencing used peripheral blood. V is TRBV3-1 (or the pseudogene TRBV3-2) and J is TRBJ2-7; D unresolved. This TCR was recovered from a woman aged 45-65 years with acute or convalescent COVID-19. The CDR3 nucleotides are TGTGCCAGCAGCCAGGCAAATGACAAGCAGTACTTC. Protein product: CASSQANDKQYF.